This T cell receptor beta chain was observed in a study of control samples from healthy donors and cancer patients. The protocol was immunoSEQ multiplex PCR, while the TCRdb copy is restricted to in-frame clones and leaves out a portion. Of about 160,000 clones detected, roughly 94% appear once; the ten largest clones hold 12% to 15%. The CDR3 runs 13 residues. Looked up from germline, CDR1 is MNHEY and CDR2 is SVGEGT. V shed 5 bases and J shed 0 bases, with 7 bases lying between them. Specimen: PBMCs. The sequence derives from a man aged 55 to 70 with colorectal cancer. J is TRBJ1-1 and V is TRBV6-2 or TRBV6-3; D not certain. The DNA for the CDR3 is TGTGCCAGCAGTCAGGCGCTGAACACTGAAGCTTTCTTT. It codes for CASSQALNTEAFF.